This T cell receptor (beta chain) was recovered during a study of T-cell reconstitution after alpha-beta-depleted transplantation in children (dated by TCRdb to the mid-2010s). With regard to the full study: The study quantitatively tracked T-cell immune reconstitution after TCRalphabeta/CD19-depleted allogeneic hematopoietic cell transplantation in children using TCR repertoire profiling. The investigation overall reported the following: Over subsequent months, a decline in hyperexpanded clone frequencies was noted, and after one year, T-cell counts and TCRbeta diversity were mostly ascribed to newly produced T cells. In some patients, high TCRbeta diversity at day 60 was attributed to recipient T cells and intrathymic progenitors that had survived conditioning. The apparently early alphabetaT-cell count recovery about two months after transplant was reportedly dependent on only several hundred rapidly expanded clones derived from non-depleted graft cells.

Note on this clonotype: Its antigen is currently not known. No much larger clone is present one base from it, and per-base qualities are unavailable.

There are 15 amino acids in the CDR3, from cysteine to phenylalanine inclusive. Only the CDR3 portion is preserved as DNA: 45 bases, with reading frame beginning at the first base. Relative to germline, V is 2 bases shorter and J is 1 base shorter, with 12 bases between their ends. The germline V gene encodes CDR1 SGHDT and CDR2 YYEEEE. Read against the paper, the sample's treatment or condition label means: allogeneic hematopoietic cell transplantation with graft depleted of TCRalphabeta T cells and CD19 B cells. The transplant recipients were children given TCRalphabeta/CD19-depleted allogeneic hematopoietic cell grafts. The library relied on PCR. Sequencing was performed on an Illumina HiSeq 2500. To normalize quantification of the TCRbeta repertoire, the TCR libraries were built with molecular barcoding that relied on unique molecular identifiers. Starting from the raw public reads, TCRdb applied fastp trimming at Q25, assembled clones with MiXCR and retained in-frame beta chains. Every CDR3 protein is listed once, alongside the most common genes and DNA of its rows. Here the sample has some 830,000 distinct CDR3 sequences; roughly 15% occur a single time. The ten largest clonotypes hold roughly 4.8% of the sample.

Specimen: PBMCs, mostly from graft donor cells, collected 360 days after TCRalphabeta/CD19-depleted stem cell transplant. Here the chain combines TRBV5-6 and TRBJ1-1, with TRBD1 tentatively as D gene (6 bases match). The receptor comes from a male patient aged 10 to 17 who had a stem cell transplant for acute lymphoblastic leukemia, so the T cells may come from the graft donor. Here the CDR3 is given as CASSFGDIENTEAFF. The DNA reads as follows: TGTGCCAGCAGCTTTGGGGACATAGAGAACACTGAAGCTTTCTTT.